This TCR beta chain was captured in a study of T cell responses to AZD1222 COVID-19 vaccine (dated by TCRdb to the early 2020s). Notes on the research overall: AZD1222 recipients whose second dose came at about 4 weeks and those whose second dose came at about 12 weeks were combined into one group, since spike-specific TCR depth and breadth did not differ between the two schedules. Trial participants were enrolled into age subgroups of 18-55, 56-69 and 70-plus years, which contained around 150, 29 and 61 TCR-sequenced participants, respectively. A total of under 250 trial participants underwent TCR sequencing, of whom 207 had received two doses of AZD1222 and 26 had received two doses of the MenACWY control vaccine.

The CDR3 regions of human TCRbeta chains were analyzed by immunosequencing. On the study's bioinformatics: TCRs in the repertoires were compared against a reference library of SARS-CoV-2-specific TCRs that had been generated with the MIRA antigen-specificity platform. Breadth was defined as the fraction of unique TCRs that were SARS-CoV-2-associated, and depth was defined as the fraction of total T cells that were SARS-CoV-2-associated. Using the MIRA data, each spike-specific TCR was assigned both to the spike region to which the TCR was reactive and to a CD4 or CD8 class. Log10-transformed breadth and depth values were compared by one-way ANOVA with Sidak's multiple comparisons tests. Here the immuneACCESS table is served through TCRdb, limited to in-frame sequences with V and J called. Missing clones are a known gap in these copies; in checked studies unresolved V genes cover under half, and the rest lacks a known reason. Clone size and V and J calls were adopted from that table, with D and trimming inferred from the DNA. Within this sample are tens of thousands of clones, with 70% to 90% of them counted one time only. Just under 2% of the sample belongs to the ten largest clones.

According to the study, the label for this sample's time point signals: baseline before first vaccination. Vaccinee samples came from UK trials COV001 and COV002, including a single-blind randomized controlled phase 2/3 trial of AZD1222 (ChAdOx1 nCoV-19) in healthy adults. For TCRbeta chain sequencing, PBMC samples from trial participants were taken at day 0 and at day 28 after the second dose. Results the study describes overall, beyond this receptor: Nearly half of unique spike-specific TCRs reportedly recognized epitopes outside regions mutated in the B.1.351 and B.1.1.7 variants. Participants were mostly white British, with more females than males. The authors suggested clonal diversity may have been underestimated. Conclusions about previously exposed vaccinees are limited because only five to seven AZD1222 recipients were SARS-CoV-2 seropositive at baseline. Vaccine-associated CD4 TCRs spanned the whole spike protein, with dominant responses in regions 160-218 and 743-854. In the small 56-69-year group, the increase in depth fell short of significance, most likely because of low power. Because no samples from the day 14 peak response were available, repertoires could be characterized only after the peak T cell response. After two AZD1222 doses, both the breadth and the depth of spike-specific TCRs were significantly higher than at day 0 and than in MenACWY recipients.

On this clone itself: There is no known antigen for this receptor. The sample holds no much larger clone one base away, and base qualities are not on file.

The TCR sequence derives from an adult in good health. The specimen was peripheral blood, collected on day 0 of AZD1222 vaccination.

The DNA sequence is as follows: TGTGCCTGGAAAGCGGACAGGGACACTTCGCTCACCTTC. It translates as CAWKADRDTSLTF. The sequence links TRBV30 to TRBJ1-2, with 8 junctional bases fitting TRBD1. Relative to germline, V is missing 4 bases and J is missing 13 bases, with 14 bases of the junction outside any gene match. Reading the germline V gene (reference sequence) gives CDR1 GTSNPN and CDR2 SVGIG. Its CDR3 holds 13 amino acids, cysteine through phenylalanine. Only the CDR3 DNA stays, 39 bases, in frame from base 1.